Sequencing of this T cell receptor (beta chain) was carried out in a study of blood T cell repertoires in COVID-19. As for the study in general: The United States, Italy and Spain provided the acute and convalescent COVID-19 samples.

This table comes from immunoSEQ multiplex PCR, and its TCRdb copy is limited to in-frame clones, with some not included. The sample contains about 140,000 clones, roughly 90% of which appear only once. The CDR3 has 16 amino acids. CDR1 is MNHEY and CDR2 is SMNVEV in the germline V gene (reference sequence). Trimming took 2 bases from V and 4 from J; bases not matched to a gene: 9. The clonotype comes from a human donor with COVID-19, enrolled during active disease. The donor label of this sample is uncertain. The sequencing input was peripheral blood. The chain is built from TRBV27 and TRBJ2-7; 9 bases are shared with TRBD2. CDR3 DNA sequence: TGTGCCAGCAGTTTACGGCAGCGGGGGGATTTATACGAGCAGTACTTC. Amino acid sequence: CASSLRQRGDLYEQYF.